This paragraph reports one T cell receptor (beta chain). Its antigen is currently not known. No base quality values were provided; no much bigger clone lies one nucleotide off. These data come from a study of cytomegalovirus exposure and HLA in healthy donors (dated by TCRdb to 2016 to 2017). Notes on the research overall: An earlier analysis of some 500 of the donors reported more than 250 Gb of sequence data and some 100 million unique TCR beta sequences from around 200 million T cells. An early release covering roughly 580 HLA-typed donors comprised approximately 290 gigabases of sequencing data and approximately 85 million unique TCR sequences. The genetic ancestry cluster associated with self-reported Caucasian donors included 65% to 90% of the 300 to 450 genotyped donors. The study was designed to test whether signatures of past pathogen exposure could be identified by cataloging public T cell receptors. Using immunosequencing, the study profiled T cell repertoires from 666 subjects and related those repertoires to cytomegalovirus serostatus. Along with the 666-subject first cohort, a separate validation cohort of over a hundred different subjects was used. The study combined high-throughput TCR immunosequencing, statistical association of individual TCRs with disease status, and machine learning to predict cytomegalovirus infection status. In a later analysis, previously published TCR beta repertoires from 666 donors were re-analyzed and high-resolution HLA genotyping was added so that TCR occurrence patterns could be studied. The later analysis used no new phenotypic data to find candidate immune exposures, relying instead on TCR beta sequences and their occurrence across donors. To decide whether each TCR beta V gene segment behaved as functional or pseudogenic, an earlier analysis of some 580 of the donors relied on high-throughput TCR beta sequencing. Donor age, sex, ethnicity and CMV serostatus were compiled together with the repertoire data. A later genetic analysis used genome-wide SNP genotypes for about three fifths of the 666 donors, treating that subset as a discovery cohort. All discovery cohort repertoires had been generated on a single sequencing platform. Both class I and class II loci were covered by HLA typing, at four-digit resolution. The number of typed donors differed by locus: about 620-640 for A, B, C, DRB1 and DQB1; 500 to 550 for DQA1; around 580 for DPA1; and 400 to 480 for DPB1. Roughly five DR-DQ haplotypes were treated as single units for association and clustering because of strong linkage in the cohort. Among some 400 genotyped donors of the cohort, an average of approximately 250,000 unique TCR beta nucleotide sequences were sequenced per donor, around 20% of them non-productive. Overall results and qualifications from the work: The authors suggested that the approach could potentially be extended to other disease states and immunological phenotypes. An association between a missense DCLRE1C variant and V-gene and J-gene trimming of TCR beta chains was found in a later genetic analysis and replicated in an independent cohort. Several of the top co-occurrence clusters appeared to be linked to parvovirus B19, influenza, CMV and Epstein-Barr virus, according to a later analysis. Strong co-occurrence of HLA alleles, especially DR and DQ, made assigning TCR associations to individual alleles difficult. A total of about 180 TCR beta chains were listed by the study as associated with cytomegalovirus. A further reported finding was that TCR beta sequences accurately predicted the HLA-A and HLA-B alleles for most subjects in the first cohort. Most TCR sequences were seen in very few donors, while some public TCRs were found in many individuals. In vitro tests confirmed that three of the cytomegalovirus-associated TCR beta chains recognize cytomegalovirus antigens. Correlated functional status among segregating V segments might reflect linkage disequilibrium, but an unknown experimental factor could not be ruled out. An earlier analysis of some 590 of the donors showed that most TCR beta V segments appeared in productive rearrangements either about 87% or about 30% of the time, which broadly matched IMGT annotations. In this cohort, only TCR beta chains were sequenced, and detectable features were limited by the absence of alpha or paired-chain data. The earlier analysis of a few hundred of the donors excluded approximately 15 rarely observed V segments, including chromosome 9 orphons, because counts were too low. The only immune exposure information available for the cohort was CMV serostatus. A group of highly shared sequence variants was considered likely to be a technical artifact of the sequencing pipeline. A later analysis associated approximately 17,000 TCR beta sequences with specific HLA alleles at a false discovery rate of 0.05. In a later analysis, HLA-associated TCR beta chains were found to be more clonally expanded and to have lower generation probabilities than equally common non-associated chains. A later analysis found that most CMV-associated TCR beta chains appeared HLA-restricted, with HLA associations seemingly driven largely by CMV exposure. Because HLA typing was unavailable for some donors at each locus, only the typed subset was used in association tests. Sequencing depth was assumed to be roughly uniform across donors in the presence/absence analyses, though that assumption may not hold. In a later analysis, TCR association rates were found to vary across HLA loci, with the most associated TCRs seen for DRB1 alleles and the fewest for HLA-C alleles. Compared with the roughly 710-donor mean, donors in an Asian-associated ancestry cluster had fewer N-insertions in productive TCRs, according to a later genetic analysis. Cytomegalovirus status was reported to be diagnosed by the classifier with high specificity and sensitivity in both the original and validation cohorts.

Receptor amplification or capture employed the immunoSEQ multiplex PCR assay. For the multiplex PCR, a mixture combining 60 forward primers for TCR Vbeta segments and 13 reverse primers for TCR Jbeta segments was used. The CDR3 region of rearranged TCR beta genes was amplified from genomic DNA with a multiplex PCR assay. The amplified TCR beta libraries were sequenced on the Illumina HiSeq System as 87-base-pair reads. As for the authors' bioinformatics: In a later analysis, tens of millions of unique TCR beta chains were counted across the roughly 610 repertoires, and roughly 10 million of these chains were shared by at least two donors. Raw reads were error-corrected and collapsed into unique sequences by a nearest-neighbor algorithm in which closely related sequences were merged to remove PCR and sequencing errors. Alignment of CDR3 sequences to IMGT reference sequences was used to assign V, D and J gene segments. Each retained sequence needed at least a six-nucleotide match to both a V gene segment and a J gene segment. A rearrangement was called productive if the CDR3 had no stop codons and remained in frame with V and J, and every other rearrangement was called non-productive. CDR3 was defined according to IMGT convention as the region running from the second conserved V-encoded cysteine to the conserved J-encoded phenylalanine. The earlier analysis of 500 to 650 of the donors excluded any sequence lacking an unambiguous match to a single V gene segment. An earlier analysis of 500 to 600 of the donors classified V segments as functional when productive rearrangements were above 56.7% and as segregating when the standard deviation between donors was above 5%. A statistical classification framework was developed to diagnose cytomegalovirus status using the catalog of TCR beta chain sequences. A later analysis assigned V and J genes by comparing TCR nucleotide sequences with IMGT/GENE-DB human TR gene sequences. Using the TCRdist pipeline, a later analysis assigned CDR3 sequences along with most-parsimonious VDJ recombination scenarios. In a later analysis, each TCR beta chain was defined by its CDR3 amino acid sequence together with its V-gene family, and reads lacking a unique V-gene family were excluded. A later analysis removed 500 to 600 highly shared, low-generation-probability nucleotide sequences to deal with suspected cross-contamination and a sequencing artifact. In a later analysis, a clonal expansion index for each public chain was calculated from normalized within-repertoire ranks of inferred template counts. A later analysis computed generation probabilities with a VDJ recombination model fitted to out-of-frame rearrangements, and checked the results against IGoR. In a later analysis, TCR-TCR, TCR-HLA and TCR-CMV co-occurrence was scored with hypergeometric tests, and a repertoire-size bias correction was applied to TCR pairs. In a later analysis, false discovery rates were estimated by permuting HLA or CMV assignments 20 times. A later analysis grouped co-occurring TCRs with DBSCAN, adding TCRdist sequence similarity when clustering within HLA-allele-positive subsets. Repertoires with fewer than 30,000 or more than 120,000 public chains were left out of co-occurrence clustering, as were a handful of repertoires with anomalous nucleotide sharing. The table comes from immuneACCESS by way of TCRdb, which keeps in-frame sequences with V and J called. Part of the clones is missing from these tables; in studies checked, under half for an unresolved V gene and the rest for unknown reasons. V, J and clone size are taken as reported in that table, and D and trimming were inferred from the DNA itself. The sample table records about 160,000 clones; approximately 80% of these occur just once. Under 15% of the sample is held by the ten biggest clonotypes.

The cohort consisted of some 670 healthy bone marrow donors. At the time of sampling, all cohort members were nominally healthy, though unrecorded immune exposures were likely present. The donor tested CMV seronegative and was one of the 352 seronegative cohort members. Every donor gave a peripheral blood sample, and the peripheral blood mononuclear cells from that sample were used for TCR beta sequencing. Genomic DNA was extracted from the blood cell samples with the Qiagen DNeasy Blood Extraction Kit. The source material was PBMCs. This TCR was recovered from a woman in her fifties or sixties in good health and CMV-seronegative.

The CDR3 reads CASSSSTGSLAKNIQYF. The sequenced DNA is TGTGCCAGCAGTTCCTCGACAGGTTCGCTAGCCAAAAACATTCAGTACTTC. The rearrangement combines TRBV28 with TRBJ2-4; the D gene is perhaps TRBD1, from 6 matching bases. The CDR3 spans 17 residues, from the cysteine through the phenylalanine. Just the 51-base CDR3 DNA is kept, in frame starting at base 1. V drops 4 bases and J drops 0 bases, leaving 16 bases in between. The CDR1 and CDR2 encoded by the germline V gene are MDHEN and SYDVKM.